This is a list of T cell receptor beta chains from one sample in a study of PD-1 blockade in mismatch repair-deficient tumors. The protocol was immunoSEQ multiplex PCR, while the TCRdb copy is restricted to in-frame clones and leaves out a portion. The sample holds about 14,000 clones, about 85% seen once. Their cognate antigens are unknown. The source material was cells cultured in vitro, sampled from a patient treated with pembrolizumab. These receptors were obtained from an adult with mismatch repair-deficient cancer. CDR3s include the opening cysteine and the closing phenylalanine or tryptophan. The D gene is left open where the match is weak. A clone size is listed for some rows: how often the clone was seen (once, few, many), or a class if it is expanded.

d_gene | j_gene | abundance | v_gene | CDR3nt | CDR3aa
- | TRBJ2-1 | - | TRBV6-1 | TGTGCCAGCAGGGGAAGCGGCCCGGATGAGCAGTTCTTC | CASRGSGPDEQFF
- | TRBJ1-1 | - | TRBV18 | TGTGCCAGCTCACCAGTTCAGGGCGGCACTGAAGCTTTCTTT | CASSPVQGGTEAFF
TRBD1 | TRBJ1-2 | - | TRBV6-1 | TGTGCCAGCAGTGGGCTGGACAGGGGGATAGATGGCTACACCTTC | CASSGLDRGIDGYTF
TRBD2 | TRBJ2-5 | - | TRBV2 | TGTGCCAGCGTATTCGGACTAGGGATAAGCCAAGAGACCCAGTACTTC | CASVFGLGISQETQYF
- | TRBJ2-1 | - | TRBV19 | TGTGCCAGTAGTATACTAGGGATTAGTATATTGGAGAGCTCCTACAATGAGCAGTTCTTC | CASSILGISILESSYNEQFF
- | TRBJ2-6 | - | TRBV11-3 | TGTGCCAGCAGCTTCCGGGCGGTTGGGGCCAACGTCCTGACTTTC | CASSFRAVGANVLTF
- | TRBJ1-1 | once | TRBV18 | TGTGCCAGCTCACCATACTCTGCAGGGGCGGGGAACACTGAAGCTTTCTTT | CASSPYSAGAGNTEAFF
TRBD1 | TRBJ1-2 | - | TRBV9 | TGTGCCAGCAGCGCAGGGGGTACGGGATTTCATAATGGCTACACCTTC | CASSAGGTGFHNGYTF
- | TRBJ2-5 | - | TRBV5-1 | TGCGCCAGCAGCTTGGACCAAGAGACCCAGTACTTC | CASSLDQETQYF
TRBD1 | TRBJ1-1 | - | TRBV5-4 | TGTGCCAGCAGCTACCCGGGACAGACCAACACTGAAGCTTTCTTT | CASSYPGQTNTEAFF
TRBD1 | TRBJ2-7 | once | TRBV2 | TGTGCCAGCATGACAGGGGGCAAATACGAGCAGTACTTC | CASMTGGKYEQYF
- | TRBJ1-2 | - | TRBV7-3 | TGTGCCAGCAGCCTCGCCCAGGGGAGCGGCTACACCTTC | CASSLAQGSGYTF
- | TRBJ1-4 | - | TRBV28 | TGTGCCGTGGGGGGAAGGGCCCCAACTTATGAAAAACTGTTTTTT | CAVGGRAPTYEKLFF
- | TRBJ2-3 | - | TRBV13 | TGTGCCACCCGGCTAGGGGTGGGGACGCAGTATTTT | CATRLGVGTQYF
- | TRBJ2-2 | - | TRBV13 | TGTGCCAGCAGCCAAGACAGGGACTACACCGGGGAGCTGTTTTTT | CASSQDRDYTGELFF
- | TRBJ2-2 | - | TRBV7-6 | TGTGCCAGCAGCTCATCTGACTCGTCTGGGGAGCTGTTTTTT | CASSSSDSSGELFF
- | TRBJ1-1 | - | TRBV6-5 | TGTGCCAGCAGAAAAAACAGGGACACTGAAGCTTTCTTT | CASRKNRDTEAFF
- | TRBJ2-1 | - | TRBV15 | TGTGCCACCAGAATTTCAGTCCAGCACTCCTACAATGAGCAGTTCTTC | CATRISVQHSYNEQFF
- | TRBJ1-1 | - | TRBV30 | TGTGCCTGGAATCCCAGGGGAGACACTGAAGCTTTCTTT | CAWNPRGDTEAFF
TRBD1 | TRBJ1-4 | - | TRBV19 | TGTGCCAGTAGTATGCGCGGGACAGGACCTAATGAAAAACTGTTTTTT | CASSMRGTGPNEKLFF
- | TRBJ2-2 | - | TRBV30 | TGTGCCTGGAGTCTCCGACCGAACACCGGGGAGCTGTTTTTT | CAWSLRPNTGELFF
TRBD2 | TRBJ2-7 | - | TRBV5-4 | TGTGCCAGCAGCCAAGGACTAGCGGGAGGGTCCTACGAGCAGTACTTC | CASSQGLAGGSYEQYF
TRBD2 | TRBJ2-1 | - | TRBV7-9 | TGTGCCAGCAGCTCGATTAAAGCCCCCGTAGCGGGAAACGAGCAGTTCTTC | CASSSIKAPVAGNEQFF
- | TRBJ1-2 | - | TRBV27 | TGTGCCAGCAGTTTATCCGGGACCCCCTCTCGCTACACCTTC | CASSLSGTPSRYTF
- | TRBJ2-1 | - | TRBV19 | TGTGCCAGTAGTACCGCCGAGGGGGGCTCGATCTATGAGCAGTTCTTC | CASSTAEGGSIYEQFF
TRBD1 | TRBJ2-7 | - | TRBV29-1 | TGCAGCGTTCGGGACAGTTCCTACGAGCAGTACTTC | CSVRDSSYEQYF
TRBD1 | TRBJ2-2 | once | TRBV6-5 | TGTGCCAGCAGTGGGACAGGGGTCACCGGGGAGCTGTTTTTT | CASSGTGVTGELFF
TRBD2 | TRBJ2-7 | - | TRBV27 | TGTGCCAGCAGTCCTAGCGGGCTTATTACCCTCGAGCAGTACTTC | CASSPSGLITLEQYF